This entry lists 13 T cell receptor beta chains sequenced from one sample in a study of OX40 agonist ivuxolimab in advanced cancers. Clones were sequenced by immunoSEQ multiplex PCR, and TCRdb holds only the in-frame ones, with some missing. The sample has approximately 83,000 clones, roughly 80% seen once. Sequenced here: CD4+ or CD8+ T cells sorted from blood, sampled in a trial of the OX40 agonist ivuxolimab. The source of these receptors is an adult with an advanced solid tumor such as melanoma, head and neck, liver or kidney cancer.

The chain has TRBV6-1 and TRBJ1-2; D is perhaps TRBD1 (5 bases). V lost 7 bases, J lost 0 bases, and 12 bases lay in between. Germline-derived CDR1 and CDR2 are MNHNS and SASEGT. The CDR3 runs to 14 residues. CDR3 bases: TGTGCCAGCACGGGGACTGACCCTAACTATGGCTACACCTTC. Translation gives CASTGTDPNYGYTF.

The chain employs TRBV18 and TRBJ1-1; D remains unclear. Trimming removed 4 bases from V and 4 bases from J, with 13 bases in between. CDR1 KGHSH and CDR2 LQKENI come from the germline V gene. This CDR3 contains 14 residues. The CDR3 region has the DNA TGTGCCAGCTCACAACAGATAGGGAGCACTGAAGCTTTCTTT. It is translated as CASSQQIGSTEAFF.

In its sample, this clone was seen a few times. The gene calls are TRBV30 and TRBJ2-3, with D possibly TRBD2 on 5 matching bases. This CDR3 has 16 amino acids. Deletions cut 0 bases from V and 2 bases from J, with 15 bases between. Germline CDR1 GTSNPN, CDR2 SVGIG (reference sequence). The CDR3 protein is CAWSVLLAGNTDTQYF. The CDR3 coding sequence is TGTGCCTGGAGTGTACTCCTAGCAGGCAACACAGATACGCAGTATTTT.

This chain joins TRBV6-4 and TRBJ1-2; D is unresolved. The V and J ends lost 0 bases and 5 bases respectively, with 13 bases between them. The germline V gene encodes CDR1 MRHNA and CDR2 SNTAGT. The CDR3 contains 15 residues. The CDR3, as DNA: TGTGCCAGCAGTGACTCGGGCGGGGAGTGGTATGGCTACACCTTC. It codes for CASSDSGGEWYGYTF.

This clone was counted between two and nine times. V gene TRBV19 combines with J gene TRBJ2-7, with D perhaps TRBD1 or TRBD2 (5 bases each). Deletions cut 3 bases from V and 2 bases from J, with 5 bases between. Germline lookup yields CDR1 LNHDA and CDR2 SQIVND (reference sequence). The CDR3 has 12 amino acids. CDR3 region: CASSMGAYEQYF. CDR3 DNA sequence: TGTGCCAGTAGTATGGGGGCCTACGAGCAGTACTTC.

The chain uses TRBV10-2 and TRBJ1-4; D unclear. The CDR3 is 14 amino acids. V lost 4 bases and J 5 bases, leaving 11 bases between the germline ends. CDR1 is WSHSY, CDR2 SAAADI, per germline. CDR3 DNA: TGCGCCAGCAGTGGTCGATCCGACAATGAAAAACTGTTTTTT. This gives the protein CASSGRSDNEKLFF.

This clone was recorded a few times. The rearrangement links TRBV2 to TRBJ1-6, with D maybe TRBD1 (6 bases). V lost 5 bases and J 7 bases, leaving 18 bases between the germline ends. Germline assignment: CDR1 SNHLY and CDR2 FYNNEI. CDR3 length: 16 amino acids. The DNA for the CDR3 is TGTGCCAGCAGTCTACAGGGATCCCGGGGGAATTCACCCCTCCACTTT. This gives the protein CASSLQGSRGNSPLHF.

The J gene is TRBJ2-5, the V gene TRBV29-1; D could derive from TRBD1 or TRBD2 (5 bases each). Trimming removed 7 bases from V and 5 bases from J, with 14 bases in between. This CDR3 is built from 12 residues. Germline assignment: CDR1 SQVTM and CDR2 ANQGSEA. CDR3 region: CSGARGAETQYF. Written as DNA, the CDR3 is TGCAGCGGGGCCCGAGGGGCCGAGACCCAGTACTTC.

This clone occurred once. The gene calls are TRBV6-1 and TRBJ2-1; D ambiguous. Trimming took off 1 base at V and 9 bases at J, with 7 bases between the two ends. Per the germline V gene, CDR1 is MNHNS and CDR2 is SASEGT. The CDR3 has 12 amino acids. DNA for the CDR3: TGTGCCAGCAGTGAAGTTTTAGGTGAGCAGTTCTTC. Its protein is CASSEVLGEQFF.

The chain combines TRBV5-6 with TRBJ2-5, with 8 bases matching TRBD1. Trimming cost V 4 bases and J 4 bases; bases outside gene matches: 6. Germline CDR1 reads SGHDT; CDR2 reads YYEEEE. The CDR3 totals 14 residues. The CDR3 DNA is TGTGCCAGCAGCCCACAGGGGGGAGGAGAGACCCAGTACTTC. It codes for CASSPQGGGETQYF.

The V and J genes are TRBV29-1 and TRBJ2-1, with a possible D match to TRBD1 (5 bases). V lost 1 base to trimming and J lost 12 bases, with 10 bases between them. The V gene's germline CDR1 is SQVTM and CDR2 ANQGSEA. The CDR3 is made up of 11 amino acids. Here the CDR3 reads CSVEGSGWQFF. The DNA of the CDR3 is TGCAGCGTTGAAGGGTCAGGGTGGCAGTTCTTC.

CDR3 in amino acids: CASSLHSGSSYEQYF. CDR3 coding DNA: TGTGCCAGCAGCCTCCATAGCGGGAGCTCCTACGAGCAGTACTTC. This sequence joins TRBV5-4 and TRBJ2-7; 9 bases are shared with TRBD2. The CDR3 has 15 amino acids. CDR1 is SGHNT, CDR2 YYREEE, per germline (reference sequence). Unmatched junction bases numbered 5, after V lost 4 bases and J lost 0 bases.

Note on this clone: The same CDR3 arises from other DNA sequences in this sample as well. The chain has TRBV13 and TRBJ2-5; a weak D match, TRBD2 (7 bases). In germline, CDR1 is PRHDT, CDR2 FYEKMQ (reference sequence). V lost 5 bases, J lost 7 bases, and 20 bases lay in between. The CDR3 extends over 15 amino acids. DNA for the CDR3: TGTGCCAGCAGCATCCGACTAGCAGGGGTTGGGACCCAGTACTTC. This translates into CASSIRLAGVGTQYF. The complete variable domain, with remaining parts taken from reference TRBV13 and TRBJ2-5, reads AAGVIQSPRHLIKEKRETATLKCYPIPRHDTVYWYQQGPGQDPQFLISFYEKMQSDKGSIPDRFSAQQFSDYHSELNMSSLELGDSALYFCASSIRLAGVGTQYFGPGTRLLVL.